This TCR beta chain derives from a study of cytomegalovirus exposure and HLA in healthy donors (dated by TCRdb to the late 2010s). Context from the whole study: In an earlier analysis of fewer than 750 of the donors, 276 Gb of sequence data and approximately 120 million unique TCR beta sequences from 180 million or so T cells were reported. About 300 gigabases of sequencing data and approximately 85 million unique TCR sequences were included in an early release covering about 700 HLA-typed donors. Of the 350 to 450 genotyped donors, roughly 76% were placed in the genetic ancestry cluster associated with self-reported Caucasian donors. The study aimed to test whether cataloging public T cell receptors could reveal signatures of past pathogen exposure. The study used immunosequencing to profile the T cell repertoires of 666 subjects and linked those repertoires to cytomegalovirus serostatus. A separate validation cohort of more than 100 different subjects was used in addition to the approximately 700-subject first cohort. To predict cytomegalovirus infection status, the study brought together high-throughput TCR immunosequencing, statistical association of individual TCRs with disease status, and machine learning. To study patterns of TCR occurrence, a later analysis re-analyzed previously published TCR beta repertoires from hundreds of donors and added high-resolution HLA genotyping. Rather than using new phenotypic data, the later analysis identified candidate immune exposures from TCR beta sequences and from how often those sequences occurred across donors. An earlier analysis of approximately 630 of the donors applied high-throughput TCR beta sequencing to assess whether each TCR beta V gene segment acted as functional or pseudogenic. Donor age, sex, ethnicity and CMV serostatus were compiled together with the repertoire data. A later genetic analysis took genome-wide SNP genotypes for about three fifths of the roughly 670 donors and used that subset as a discovery cohort. Every discovery cohort repertoire had been produced on one sequencing platform. Both class I and class II loci were covered by HLA typing, at four-digit resolution. Typing coverage differed by locus: A, B, C, DRB1 and DQB1 were typed in roughly 620-630 donors, DQA1 in about 550, DPA1 in approximately 600, and DPB1 in just under 490. Several DR-DQ haplotypes were treated as single units for association and clustering because of strong linkage in the cohort. Among 350 to 400 genotyped donors of the cohort, an average of 235,054 unique TCR beta nucleotide sequences were sequenced per donor, about a sixth of them non-productive. What the work shows at the level of the full study, not this receptor alone: The classifier was reported to diagnose cytomegalovirus status with high specificity and sensitivity in both the original cohort and the validation cohort. Across donors, most TCR sequences were observed very rarely, whereas some public TCRs were present in many individuals. Because HLA typing was missing for some donors at each locus, association tests included only the typed subset. In a later genetic analysis, fewer N-insertions in productive TCRs were reported among donors in an Asian-associated ancestry cluster than the approximately 630-donor mean. Immune exposure information for the cohort was limited to CMV serostatus. The study gave a list of around 170 TCR beta chains associated with cytomegalovirus. Correlated functional status among segregating V segments might reflect linkage disequilibrium, but an unknown experimental factor could not be ruled out. Strong co-occurrence of HLA alleles, especially DR and DQ, made assigning TCR associations to individual alleles difficult. The sequencing pipeline was judged likely to have produced a cluster of highly shared sequence variants as a technical artifact. Because the 87-base-pair reads could not distinguish some IMGT-functional V segments, including TRBV6-2 and TRBV6-3, those segments were excluded. In vitro tests confirmed that a few of the cytomegalovirus-associated TCR beta chains recognize cytomegalovirus antigens. In a later analysis, several top co-occurrence clusters were reported to appear linked to parvovirus B19, influenza, CMV and Epstein-Barr virus. In a later analysis, TCR association rates were found to vary across HLA loci, with the most associated TCRs seen for DRB1 alleles and the fewest for HLA-C alleles. Sequencing depth was assumed to be roughly uniform across donors in the presence/absence analyses, though that assumption may not hold. A later analysis found that most CMV-associated TCR beta chains appeared HLA-restricted, with HLA associations seemingly driven largely by CMV exposure. According to the authors, the approach could potentially be generalized to other disease states and immunological phenotypes. In a later analysis, HLA-associated TCR beta chains were found to be more clonally expanded and to have lower generation probabilities than equally common non-associated chains. A later analysis associated about 16,000 TCR beta sequences with specific HLA alleles at a false discovery rate of 0.05. V-gene and J-gene trimming of TCR beta chains was associated with a missense DCLRE1C variant in a later genetic analysis, and the association was replicated in an independent cohort. Because counts were too low, 15 to 20 rarely observed V segments, including chromosome 9 orphons, were excluded from the earlier analysis of 587 of the donors. In an earlier analysis of around 500 of the donors, most TCR beta V segments appeared in productive rearrangements about 87% or about 30% of the time, broadly matching IMGT annotations. This cohort had only TCR beta chains sequenced, and the lack of alpha or paired-chain data limited which features could be detected. A further reported finding was that TCR beta sequences accurately predicted the HLA-A and HLA-B alleles for most subjects in the first cohort.

In regard to this clone: It lacks a known antigen. It has no much larger one-base neighbor in the sample; base qualities were not kept.

Taken from cysteine to phenylalanine, the CDR3 has 14 residues. The sequence is cut down to CDR3 DNA, 42 bases in frame from base 1. Deletion took 8 bases off V and 4 bases off J, with a span of 17 bases between the germline ends. CDR1 and CDR2 are drawn from the germline V gene (reference sequence): SEHNR, FQNEAQ. The cohort consisted of fewer than 700 healthy bone marrow donors. Cohort members were all nominally healthy when sampled, although unrecorded immune exposures were likely present. The donor was CMV seropositive and was included in the group of about 290 seropositive cohort members. Every donor gave a peripheral blood sample, and the peripheral blood mononuclear cells from that sample were used for TCR beta sequencing. Genomic DNA was extracted from the blood cell samples with the Qiagen DNeasy Blood Extraction Kit. The library was produced with the immunoSEQ multiplex PCR assay. The multiplex PCR relied on a mix of 60 forward primers for TCR Vbeta segments and 13 reverse primers for TCR Jbeta segments. Amplification of the CDR3 region of rearranged TCR beta genes was performed with a multiplex PCR assay on genomic DNA. The Illumina HiSeq System was used to sequence the amplified TCR beta libraries as 87-base-pair reads. The paper's data handling went like this. In a later analysis, around 80 million unique TCR beta chains were counted across the 650 to 750 repertoires, and approximately 9.9 million of these chains were shared by at least two donors. Raw reads were error-corrected and collapsed into unique sequences with a nearest-neighbor algorithm that merged closely related sequences to remove PCR and sequencing errors. To assign V, D and J gene segments, CDR3 sequences were aligned to IMGT reference sequences. For a sequence to be retained, a match of at least six nucleotides was required to both a V gene segment and a J gene segment. Rearrangements were called productive when the CDR3 lacked stop codons and stayed in frame with V and J; all others were non-productive. CDR3 was defined according to IMGT convention as the region running from the second conserved V-encoded cysteine to the conserved J-encoded phenylalanine. In an earlier analysis of more than 550 of the donors, sequences lacking an unambiguous match to a single V gene segment were excluded. An earlier analysis of a few hundred of the donors called V segments functional above 56.7% productive rearrangements and segregating when the between-donor standard deviation exceeded 5%. A statistical classification framework was developed to diagnose cytomegalovirus status using the catalog of TCR beta chain sequences. V and J gene assignment, in a later analysis, came from comparing TCR nucleotide sequences with IMGT/GENE-DB human TR gene sequences. The TCRdist pipeline was used in a later analysis to assign CDR3 sequences and most-parsimonious VDJ recombination scenarios. In a later analysis, each TCR beta chain was defined by its CDR3 amino acid sequence together with its V-gene family, and reads lacking a unique V-gene family were excluded. A later analysis removed several hundred highly shared, low-generation-probability nucleotide sequences to deal with suspected cross-contamination and a sequencing artifact. For each public chain, a later analysis derived a clonal expansion index from normalized ranks of inferred template counts within each repertoire. In a later analysis, generation probabilities were computed with a VDJ recombination model fitted to out-of-frame rearrangements, and the resulting probabilities were checked against IGoR. Hypergeometric tests were used in a later analysis to score TCR-TCR, TCR-HLA and TCR-CMV co-occurrence, with a repertoire-size bias correction applied to the TCR pairs. In a later analysis, false discovery rates were estimated by permuting HLA or CMV assignments 20 times. In a later analysis, co-occurring TCRs were grouped using DBSCAN, and TCRdist sequence similarity was added for clustering within HLA-allele-positive subsets. Co-occurrence clustering excluded repertoires with fewer than 30,000 or more than 120,000 public chains, plus five with anomalous nucleotide sharing. Here the immuneACCESS table is served through TCRdb, limited to in-frame sequences with V and J called. Missing clones are a known gap in these copies; in checked studies unresolved V genes cover under half, and the rest lacks a known reason. V and J calls and clone size are as listed in that table; D and trimming were resolved from the DNA. A total of 150,000 to 200,000 clones appear in this sample, about 75% of them only once. Almost 6.5% of the sample is taken by the ten largest.

The sequence links TRBV7-9 to TRBJ1-1; the D gene cannot be resolved reliably. This TCR was sampled from a middle-aged man in good health and CMV-seropositive. Sequencing was carried out using PBMCs. The base sequence is TGTGCCAGCTCCTCGTATTCTTCGGGCACTGAAGCTTTCTTT. It translates to CASSSYSSGTEAFF.